A selection of T cell receptor beta chains follows, all from one sample in a study of metastatic and nonmetastatic thyroid tumors. TCRdb re-clonotyped the PCR reads via MiXCR. The table includes roughly 63,000 clones, 15% to 20% detected once. Sequencing was performed on blood. All receptors come from a male donor with papillary thyroid cancer or a benign thyroid nodule (not recorded which). Some clones in this sample may be carry-over from other donors' samples. CDR3s include the opening cysteine and the closing phenylalanine or tryptophan. Each record gives: J gene, D gene, V gene, clone size, CDR3 protein, CDR3 DNA. A D gene is named only where the DNA matches it firmly. Only some rows state a clone size, as once, few, many or a class for expanded clones.

>TRBJ2-1|.|TRBV20-1|.
CIATPGSSGSYNEQFF
TGCATTGCTACACCCGGCTCGTCCGGATCCTACAATGAGCAGTTCTTC
>TRBJ2-3|.|TRBV11-1|many
CASSPPVSSTDTQYF
TGTGCCAGCAGCCCTCCCGTTTCCAGCACAGATACGCAGTATTTT
>TRBJ2-2|.|TRBV30|once
CAWSYQTVELFF
TGTGCCTGGAGTTATCAGACAGTGGAGCTGTTTTTT
>TRBJ2-1|.|TRBV24-1|many
CATSAPGRFSNEQFF
TGTGCCACCAGTGCCCCTGGACGGTTCAGCAATGAGCAGTTCTTC
>TRBJ2-5|.|TRBV20-1|many
CSARTSQETQYF
TGCAGTGCTAGGACTAGCCAAGAGACCCAGTACTTC
>TRBJ2-3|TRBD2|TRBV27|many
CASSPGGRAWDTQYF
TGTGCCAGCAGTCCCGGCGGGAGGGCGTGGGATACGCAGTATTTT
>TRBJ1-3|.|TRBV9|many
CASGPTGSGNTIYF
TGTGCCAGCGGACCAACAGGGTCCGGAAACACCATATATTTT
>TRBJ2-7|.|TRBV27|many
CASSLFRSSYEQYF
TGTGCCAGCAGTTTATTTCGGTCATCCTACGAGCAGTACTTC
>TRBJ2-1|.|TRBV4-1|.
CASSQDVTTYNEQFF
TGCGCCAGCAGCCAAGATGTTACTACCTACAATGAGCAGTTCTTC
>TRBJ2-1|TRBD2|TRBV7-8|many
CASSSDPSGNYNEQFF
TGTGCCAGCAGCTCAGACCCTAGCGGGAATTACAATGAGCAGTTCTTC
>TRBJ1-5|TRBD1|TRBV19|once
CASRHPGQGMDQPQHF
TGTGCCAGTAGACACCCGGGACAGGGGATGGACCAGCCCCAGCATTTT
>TRBJ1-3|.|TRBV5-1|many
CASSLGGLSGNTIYF
TGCGCCAGCAGCTTGGGAGGTTTGTCGGGAAACACCATATATTTT
>TRBJ2-1|TRBD2|TRBV24-1|few
CATSYSGRGEQFF
TGTGCCACCAGCTATAGCGGGAGGGGTGAGCAGTTCTTC
>TRBJ2-3|TRBD2|TRBV19|many
CASSMLAGVSTGTDTQYF
TGTGCCAGTAGTATGCTAGCGGGAGTATCAACCGGCACAGATACGCAGTATTTT
>TRBJ2-3|TRBD1|TRBV2|many
CASGTAFTDTQYF
TGTGCCAGCGGGACAGCCTTCACAGATACGCAGTATTTT
>TRBJ2-3|TRBD2|TRBV6-1|many
CASSNGLAGKDTQYF
TGTGCCAGCAGTAACGGACTAGCGGGGAAAGATACGCAGTATTTT
>TRBJ2-1|.|TRBV20-1|.
CSARGAWYNEQFF
TGCAGTGCTAGAGGGGCTTGGTACAATGAGCAGTTCTTC
>TRBJ1-1|.|TRBV20-1|many
CSARARDQRGNTEAFF
TGCAGTGCTAGAGCTAGGGACCAAAGGGGGAACACTGAAGCTTTCTTT
>TRBJ2-4|TRBD1|TRBV29-1|.
CSVELGQGNIQYF
TGCAGCGTCGAGCTCGGACAGGGAAACATTCAGTACTTC
>TRBJ1-1|.|TRBV28|many
CASPPAGKNTEAFF
TGTGCCAGCCCGCCGGCAGGGAAGAACACTGAAGCTTTCTTT
>TRBJ1-5|TRBD1|TRBV14|many
CASSTGDGNQPQHF
TGTGCCAGCAGCACAGGGGATGGCAATCAGCCCCAGCATTTT
>TRBJ1-1|.|TRBV5-1|.
CASSLIGLGTEAFF
TGCGCCAGCAGCTTAATCGGGTTAGGTACTGAAGCTTTCTTT
>TRBJ2-5|.|TRBV20-1|once
CGAREVQMFKTQYF
TGCGGTGCCAGGGAGGTACAAATGTTCAAGACCCAGTACTTC
>TRBJ1-1|.|TRBV29-1|many
CSVDTWEADTEAFF
TGCAGCGTTGATACATGGGAAGCGGACACTGAAGCTTTCTTT
>TRBJ1-4|.|TRBV2|few
CASSSWTYNEKLFF
TGTGCCAGCAGTTCCTGGACGTATAATGAAAAACTGTTTTTT
>TRBJ2-3|.|TRBV28|many
CASSPRWPWADTQYF
TGTGCCAGCAGTCCCCGTTGGCCCTGGGCAGATACGCAGTATTTT
>TRBJ2-3|.|TRBV10-1|many
CASFLADTQYF
TGCGCCAGCTTTTTGGCAGATACGCAGTATTTT
>TRBJ2-3|.|TRBV27|.
CASPVYRGITDTQYF
TGTGCCAGCCCTGTTTACCGGGGAATCACAGATACGCAGTATTTT
>TRBJ2-1|TRBD1|TRBV5-6|.
CASNRGSYNEQFF
TGTGCCAGCAACAGGGGGAGCTACAATGAACAGTTCTTC
>TRBJ1-1|TRBD1|TRBV7-9|many
CASSPVDRGGTEAFF
TGTGCCAGCAGCCCTGTCGACAGGGGCGGCACTGAAGCTTTCTTT
>TRBJ2-7|.|TRBV6-1|.
CASSDRRQLASYEQYF
TGTGCCAGCAGTGATCGACGGCAACTAGCCTCCTACGAGCAGTACTTC
>TRBJ1-4|TRBD1|TRBV28|many
CASSLWGQGPTNEKLFF
TGTGCCAGCAGTTTATGGGGACAGGGGCCAACTAATGAAAAACTGTTTTTT
>TRBJ1-5|.|TRBV3-1|many
CASSHHREGQPQHF
TGTGCCAGCAGTCATCACAGGGAGGGTCAGCCCCAGCATTTT
>TRBJ1-4|TRBD1|TRBV6-1|many
CATMDRGYEKLFF
TGTGCCACCATGGACAGGGGTTATGAAAAACTGTTTTTT
>TRBJ1-2|.|TRBV9|many
CASSPLSEGSGYGYTF
TGTGCCAGCAGCCCCTTGTCGGAGGGCTCCGGCTATGGCTACACCTTC
>TRBJ2-3|.|TRBV9|many
CASSVGGGFTDTQYF
TGTGCCAGCAGCGTAGGGGGCGGATTCACAGATACGCAGTATTTT
>TRBJ2-1|.|TRBV3-1|many
CASSHPNEQFF
TGTGCCAGCAGCCATCCGAATGAGCAGTTCTTC
>TRBJ2-3|.|TRBV6-5|many
CASSYSTGGAFADTQYF
TGTGCCAGCAGTTACTCGACTGGGGGCGCATTCGCAGATACGCAGTATTTT
>TRBJ2-6|.|TRBV9|many
CASTSWPGANVLTF
TGTGCCAGCACCTCATGGCCGGGGGCCAACGTCCTGACTTTC
>TRBJ2-3|.|TRBV20-1|.
CSATHPDTQYF
TGCAGTGCTACCCACCCAGATACGCAGTATTTT
>TRBJ2-1|TRBD2|TRBV20-1|many
CSGGSRVDEQFF
TGCAGTGGCGGGAGCCGGGTAGATGAGCAGTTCTTC